Listed below are T cell receptor beta chains from one sample, sequenced in a study of blood T cell repertoires in COVID-19. The repertoire was sequenced with immunoSEQ multiplex PCR; TCRdb's copy has only in-frame clones and lacks some. The profile covers approximately 430,000 clones, with roughly 89% appearing a single time and 1.4% taken by the ten largest. Specimen: peripheral blood. Every receptor here comes from a woman aged 25 to 45 with active or convalescent COVID-19. Each CDR3 is given with its conserved first and last residue.

v_call,cdr3_aa
TRBV30,CAWSVRLAGYEQYF
TRBV7-8,CASSYTGASEQYF
TRBV19,CASSIGQGGEKLFF
TRBV11-1,CASSPRTGKETQYF
TRBV5-1,CASGSSSNYGYTF
TRBV7-8,CASSLARGRSLDGYTF
TRBV2,CASSGTSGLYEQYF
TRBV7-9,CASCLDSKETQYF
TRBV5-4,CASSFKDSNTEAFF
TRBV27,CASSYSTNYGYTF